The rows below give T cell receptor beta chains drawn from one sample of a study of CD8+ T cells in alopecia areata. TCRdb's table, derived via immunoSEQ multiplex PCR, lists solely in-frame clones and lacks some. The sample lists more than 90,000 clones, around two fifths occurring once. Sequencing used CD4+ T cells sorted from blood. These receptor sequences come from a human donor with alopecia areata. Each CDR3 is given with its conserved first and last residue. The D gene is left open where the match is weak. Size is stated for part of the rows, as once, few or many counts, or as a class when the clone is expanded.

v_gene,abundance,d_gene,j_gene,CDR3nt,CDR3aa
TRBV29-1,.,TRBD1,TRBJ2-4,TGCAGCGTTTTACAGGGGGCGGGCCTAGCCAAAAACATTCAGTACTTC,CSVLQGAGLAKNIQYF
TRBV30,.,.,TRBJ1-5,TGTGCCTGGACCCCGGGACGGGTTGATCAGCCCCAGCATTTT,CAWTPGRVDQPQHF
TRBV21-1,.,.,TRBJ2-7,TGTGCCAGCAGCGCCCCCGGGTGGGACAGGGGACACGAGCAGTACTTC,CASSAPGWDRGHEQYF
TRBV28,.,TRBD1,TRBJ2-1,TGTGCCAGCAGGACGGGACAGGGGGTCTACAATGAGCAGTTCTTC,CASRTGQGVYNEQFF
TRBV6-5,few,.,TRBJ2-1,TGTGCCAGTAATATCGGGAGCCTACTTTACAATGAGCAGTTCTTC,CASNIGSLLYNEQFF
TRBV18,.,.,TRBJ2-7,TGTGCCAGCTCACCTTCTCCGGGACACATCTCCTACGAGCAGTACTTC,CASSPSPGHISYEQYF
TRBV11-2,.,.,TRBJ1-6,TGTGCCAGCAGCTCTTTCTACGCGAGCTCCTATAATTCACCCCTCCACTTT,CASSSFYASSYNSPLHF
TRBV7-2,once,.,TRBJ2-3,TGTGCCAGCAGCTTAGTCCGAGCTAGCGCGGGATTCGGCTCGCAGTATTTT,CASSLVRASAGFGSQYF
TRBV5-1,.,.,TRBJ1-4,TGCGCCAGCAGCGAACACCGAGACAGAAGTATTCTGTTTTTT,CASSEHRDRSILFF
TRBV28,.,.,TRBJ2-7,TGTGCCAGCAGTTTGGGCGGCTACGAGCAGTACTTC,CASSLGGYEQYF
TRBV2,.,.,TRBJ1-2,TGTGCCAGCAGTGAAAGGCAGGTCTATGGCTACACCTTC,CASSERQVYGYTF
TRBV30,.,TRBD1,TRBJ2-1,TGTGCCTGGAGTCTGACAGGGGGCTATACCTACAATGAGCAGTTCTTC,CAWSLTGGYTYNEQFF
TRBV5-4,.,TRBD2,TRBJ2-3,TGTGCCAGCAGCTCCCTGAGCGGGAGAGGAACAGATACGCAGTATTTT,CASSSLSGRGTDTQYF
TRBV4-3,few,TRBD1,TRBJ2-1,TGCGCCAGCAGCCCAGGACAGGGCCGGCAGTTCTTC,CASSPGQGRQFF
TRBV7-2,few,.,TRBJ2-7,TGTGCCAGCAGCCCCGGCTGGACCTACGAGCAGTACTTC,CASSPGWTYEQYF
TRBV7-2,.,.,TRBJ2-1,TGTGCCAGCAGCTGGGGTAGAACCTACAATGAGCAGTTCTTC,CASSWGRTYNEQFF
TRBV4-1,once,.,TRBJ2-5,TGCGCCAGCAGCCAGGGTCCCCGGGCCTACCCGCGGGAGACCCAGTACTTC,CASSQGPRAYPRETQYF
TRBV29-1,.,.,TRBJ1-1,TGCAGCGTTGCTACCAGACTGTCGTCAGGGACTGAAGCTTTCTTT,CSVATRLSSGTEAFF
TRBV19,.,TRBD2,TRBJ2-7,TGTGCCAGTAGTAGAGGAGGAGCGGGGGCCAGCTACGAGCAGTACTTC,CASSRGGAGASYEQYF
TRBV7-8,.,.,TRBJ2-7,TGTGCCAGCGCGCCTCAGGGTAAGGAGTACGAGCAGTACTTC,CASAPQGKEYEQYF
TRBV29-1,few,.,TRBJ2-1,TGCAGCGTTGAATCTCAGCTCGGCTACAATGAGCAGTTCTTC,CSVESQLGYNEQFF
TRBV30,few,TRBD1,TRBJ1-5,TGTGCCTGGCGGACAGGGATAGGTCAGCCCCAGCATTTT,CAWRTGIGQPQHF
TRBV6-6,few,.,TRBJ2-1,TGTGCCAGCAGTCCCCGGAGGGGTAATGAGCAGTTCTTC,CASSPRRGNEQFF
TRBV14,few,.,TRBJ1-1,TGTGCCAGCAGCCGTCTAGGACCTGAAGCTTTCTTT,CASSRLGPEAFF
TRBV6-5,.,TRBD1,TRBJ2-3,TGTGCCAGCAGCTCCCAGGGGGGCACAGATACGCAGTATTTT,CASSSQGGTDTQYF
TRBV4-2,few,.,TRBJ2-6,TGTGCCAGCAGCCAAGAGTTGAATGCGGTGGGTTACTCTGGGGCCAACGTCCTGACTTTC,CASSQELNAVGYSGANVLTF
TRBV7-9,.,.,TRBJ1-6,TGTGCCAGCAGCCCACGGGGGGGTGAGAATTCACCCCTCCACTTT,CASSPRGGENSPLHF
TRBV15,.,TRBD1,TRBJ2-1,TGTGCCACCAGACCTAGACAGGGGGCGAATGAGCAGTTCTTC,CATRPRQGANEQFF
TRBV28,.,.,TRBJ2-7,TGTGCCAGCAGCTCCACGGGAGCAAACTCCTACGAGCAGTACTTC,CASSSTGANSYEQYF
TRBV19,few,.,TRBJ1-1,TGTGCCAGTAGTCGAGCAGGCAGTGCGAACACTGAAGCTTTCTTT,CASSRAGSANTEAFF
TRBV19,few,.,TRBJ2-5,TGTGCCAGCCGAGCCCAAGAGACCCAGTACTTC,CASRAQETQYF
TRBV29-1,few,.,TRBJ1-5,TGCAGCGTTGGAGGGATCGGGGAACAGCCCCAGCATTTT,CSVGGIGEQPQHF
TRBV5-1,.,TRBD2,TRBJ2-7,TGCGCCAGCAGCTTCTCGGGACTAGCGGGACTTGAAGAGCAGTACTTC,CASSFSGLAGLEEQYF
TRBV28,.,.,TRBJ2-2,TGTGCCAGCAGGGACGGCTTGAACACCGGGGAGCTGTTTTTT,CASRDGLNTGELFF
TRBV5-1,.,TRBD2,TRBJ2-2,TGCGCCAGCAGCCAACTAGCGGGAGGCCGGACCGGGGAGCTGTTTTTT,CASSQLAGGRTGELFF
TRBV7-9,.,TRBD1,TRBJ1-2,TGTGCCAGCAGCGCGGGGACAGAAAGAGGCTACACCTTC,CASSAGTERGYTF
TRBV7-9,few,.,TRBJ2-3,TGTGCCAGCAGCCAAACCGAGACAGGCACAGATACGCAGTATTTT,CASSQTETGTDTQYF
TRBV5-4,.,.,TRBJ2-3,TGTGCCAGCAGCTTGTCCAGCGCAGATACGCAGTATTTT,CASSLSSADTQYF
TRBV6-5,.,TRBD1,TRBJ2-4,TGTGCCACCAGACAGGGAAGAGCAAACATTCAGTACTTC,CATRQGRANIQYF
TRBV6-5,.,.,TRBJ1-1,TGTGCCAGCAAACCGGGCACGAACACTGAAGCTTTCTTT,CASKPGTNTEAFF
TRBV27,.,.,TRBJ2-7,TGTGCCAGCCAGGGGGGAAATACCTACGAGCAGTACTTC,CASQGGNTYEQYF
TRBV29-1,.,.,TRBJ1-1,TGCAGCTCACGGGGGGGTAACACTGAAGCTTTCTTT,CSSRGGNTEAFF
TRBV7-2,.,.,TRBJ2-3,TGTGCCAGCGTTATGGCTGTTGGCACAGATACGCAGTATTTT,CASVMAVGTDTQYF
TRBV28,.,.,TRBJ2-7,TGTGCCAGCAGTGTCGCCGGGGGCCCTTACGAGCAGTACTTC,CASSVAGGPYEQYF
TRBV11-3,.,TRBD2,TRBJ2-4,TGTGCCAGCAGCTGGACTAGCGGGGGCAACATTCAGTACTTC,CASSWTSGGNIQYF
TRBV30,.,.,TRBJ1-2,TGTGCCTGGAGTACCCTTGGGGGCTACACCTTC,CAWSTLGGYTF
TRBV29-1,few,.,TRBJ1-1,TGCAGCGTTGAAGAGGGTTGGTCTGAAGCTTTCTTT,CSVEEGWSEAFF
TRBV9,.,TRBD1,TRBJ2-1,TGTGCCAGCAGCGCGTGGACAGGGGGCCACAATGAGCAGTTCTTC,CASSAWTGGHNEQFF
TRBV29-1,.,TRBD2,TRBJ2-7,TGCAGCGTGCGGGGGGAGCTGAGCTCCTACGAGCAGTACTTC,CSVRGELSSYEQYF
TRBV5-1,.,TRBD1,TRBJ2-7,TGCGCCAGCAGCTTGGAGGGACAGGGGCCCTACGAGCAGTACTTC,CASSLEGQGPYEQYF
TRBV7-6,few,.,TRBJ2-5,TGTGCCAGCAGCCACAGGGAAAAAGAGACCCAGTACTTC,CASSHREKETQYF
TRBV7-2,few,.,TRBJ2-2,TGTGCCAGCAGCTTACTCCCGAACACCGGGGAGCTGTTTTTT,CASSLLPNTGELFF
TRBV29-1,few,.,TRBJ1-1,TGCAGCGTGGAGGGACAACAGAACACTGAAGCTTTCTTT,CSVEGQQNTEAFF
TRBV7-2,.,TRBD2,TRBJ2-3,TGTGCCAGCAGCTTAGGGGGACTAGCTGGGGGCACAGATACGCAGTATTTT,CASSLGGLAGGTDTQYF
TRBV15,.,TRBD1,TRBJ2-2,TGTGCCACCAGCGGTCACAGGGGGCCCAACGGGGAGCTGTTTTTT,CATSGHRGPNGELFF